This T cell receptor beta chain was sequenced during a study of T-cell reconstitution after alpha-beta-depleted transplantation in children. Study observations and caveats: T-cell counts and diversity were attributed mostly to newly produced T cells one year after transplant.

This CDR3 comprises 14 residues. Trimming removed 3 bases at V and 3 bases at J, with 12 bases between. Concerning this clonotype itself: The antigen is undetermined.

Researchers prepared the TCRbeta library using unique molecular identifiers, the study reports. TCRdb independently ran MiXCR on the PCR reads; one entry per CDR3 protein. This table has around 670,000 distinct CDR3 sequences, over 10% appearing once. The receptor was derived from a girl aged 2 to 10 with congenital amegakaryocytic thrombocytopenia, due to receive a stem cell transplant. The sample was PBMCs, taken before TCRalphabeta/CD19-depleted stem cell transplant. This chain uses TRBV12-3 or TRBV12-4 with TRBJ2-7; D is unclear. The CDR3: CASSFSHRLYEQYF. CDR3 bases: TGTGCCAGCAGTTTTAGTCACAGACTCTACGAGCAGTACTTC.